The clone carrying this TCR beta chain showed up just once. The data belong to a study of T-cell reconstitution after alpha-beta-depleted transplantation in children. For TCRbeta, the library was prepared with unique molecular identifiers. In TCRdb, the PCR reads were re-called with MiXCR into one record per CDR3 protein. The sample lists about 640,000 distinct CDR3 sequences, approximately 17% occurring once. CDR3 length: 13 amino acids. Trimming took 3 bases from V and 6 from J, leaving 12 bases between them. The germline CDR1 and CDR2 sequences are LGHNA and YSLEER. The chain carries TRBV4-3 and TRBJ2-7, with D maybe TRBD2 (7 bases). This receptor was taken from a human donor who donated a stem cell graft to a child with acute myeloid leukemia. Material: PBMCs from the stem cell graft donor, obtained from the stem cell graft. The CDR3 DNA is TGCGCCAGCAGCCAGGCCGGGGGGCCCGAGCAGTACTTC. Protein product: CASSQAGGPEQYF.